This entry lists 15 T cell receptor beta chains sequenced from one sample in a study of T cell clusters in autoimmune cytopenias. TRB rearrangements were amplified by touch-down multiplex PCR with mixed TRB-A/B primers. From the multiplex PCR reads, TCRdb lists one entry per CDR3 protein and no DNA. Its table lists fewer than 5,000 distinct CDR3 sequences. TRB was amplified from about 250 ng of peripheral blood genomic DNA per sample. The same sample was also studied in work on T cell repertoires in aging, cancer and after chemotherapy.

Sequenced sample: peripheral blood. The receptors come from a human donor in good health.

V is TRBV15 and J is TRBJ2-3. Germline V CDR1 and CDR2: LNHNV, YYDKDF (reference sequence). The CDR3 consists of 14 residues. This chain's CDR3 is CATSRAVSPNTQYF.

V usage is TRBV5-4 and J usage is TRBJ2-7. Germline lookup yields CDR1 SGHNT and CDR2 YYREEE (reference sequence). CDR3 size: 12 residues. CDR3 protein: CASSLGVYEQYF.

The rearrangement joins TRBV7-9 to TRBJ2-5; there is no DNA to check the TCRdb D call of TRBD2. CDR1 SEHNR and CDR2 FQNEAQ come from the germline V gene (reference sequence). The CDR3 totals 17 residues. The CDR3 region is CASSLGSGDQRRETQYF.

The rearrangement uses TRBV13 and TRBJ1-5. The CDR3 loop spans 13 amino acids. Germline V lookup: CDR1 PRHDT, CDR2 FYEKMQ (reference sequence). CDR3 amino acids: CASSLEGIQPQHF.

The chain links TRBV6-1 to TRBJ2-2. The CDR3 consists of 16 residues. Germline V gene lookup returns CDR1 MNHNS and CDR2 SASEGT. This chain's CDR3 is CASSGGLGRYTGELFF.

V usage is TRBV5-6 and J usage is TRBJ1-5. Germline V CDR1 and CDR2: SGHDT, YYEEEE. The CDR3 loop spans 12 amino acids. Here the CDR3 reads CASSFYNQPQHF.

The chain links TRBV27 to TRBJ2-1; no DNA is available, so the TRBD2 call from TCRdb remains unchecked. The CDR3 is 14 residues long. Per the germline V gene, CDR1 is MNHEY and CDR2 is SMNVEV (reference sequence). The CDR3 here is CASSSQRAPNEQFF.

V usage is TRBV6-2 or TRBV6-3 and J usage is TRBJ2-3. The CDR3 length is 16 residues. CDR1 and CDR2 from the germline V gene are MNHEY and SVGEGT. The CDR3 is CASSQERIAGLDTQYF.

The chain has TRBV6-2 or TRBV6-3 and TRBJ1-6; no DNA is available, so the TRBD1 call from TCRdb remains unchecked. The CDR3 runs 14 residues. CDR1 is MNHEY, CDR2 SVGEGT, per germline. The CDR3 here is CASRSGQGSSPLHF.

CDR3 amino acids: CASRLGGELFF. The V and J genes are TRBV19 and TRBJ2-2. Germline V CDR1 and CDR2: LNHDA, SQIVND (reference sequence). This CDR3 has 11 residues.

The V gene is TRBV6-2 or TRBV6-3, the J gene TRBJ1-5; without DNA, the TCRdb call of TRBD1 cannot be checked. This CDR3 region has 16 residues. The germline V gene encodes CDR1 MNHEY and CDR2 SVGEGT. The CDR3 spells CASSSYLTGRNQPQHF.

V is TRBV10-3 and J is TRBJ2-7; with no DNA, the TCRdb D assignment of TRBD1 cannot be verified. Germline lookup yields CDR1 ENHRY and CDR2 SYGVKD. The length of the CDR3 is 14 residues. CDR3 in amino acids: CAINPGQGAYEQYF.

V and J are TRBV15 and TRBJ1-1. The length of the CDR3 is 15 residues. Germline-derived CDR1 and CDR2 are LNHNV and YYDKDF (reference sequence). CDR3 region: CATSRGRGMFAEAFF. Drawing the rest from reference TRBV15 and TRBJ1-1, the complete variable domain is DAMVIQNPRYQVTQFGKPVTLSCSQTLNHNVMYWYQQKSSQAPKLLFHYYDKDFNNEADTPDNFQSRRPNTSFCFLDIRSPGLGDTAMYLCATSRGRGMFAEAFFGQGTRLTVV.

The chain carries TRBV12-3 or TRBV12-4 and TRBJ1-2. CDR3 length equals 14 residues. CDR3 sequence: CASSLMGGVNGYTF.

The V gene is TRBV5-1, the J gene TRBJ2-2; as DNA is missing, the TRBD2 call by TCRdb cannot be tested. The CDR3 consists of 15 residues. Germline loops: CDR1 SGHRS, CDR2 YFSETQ. CDR3 sequence: CASRSLAANTGELFF.